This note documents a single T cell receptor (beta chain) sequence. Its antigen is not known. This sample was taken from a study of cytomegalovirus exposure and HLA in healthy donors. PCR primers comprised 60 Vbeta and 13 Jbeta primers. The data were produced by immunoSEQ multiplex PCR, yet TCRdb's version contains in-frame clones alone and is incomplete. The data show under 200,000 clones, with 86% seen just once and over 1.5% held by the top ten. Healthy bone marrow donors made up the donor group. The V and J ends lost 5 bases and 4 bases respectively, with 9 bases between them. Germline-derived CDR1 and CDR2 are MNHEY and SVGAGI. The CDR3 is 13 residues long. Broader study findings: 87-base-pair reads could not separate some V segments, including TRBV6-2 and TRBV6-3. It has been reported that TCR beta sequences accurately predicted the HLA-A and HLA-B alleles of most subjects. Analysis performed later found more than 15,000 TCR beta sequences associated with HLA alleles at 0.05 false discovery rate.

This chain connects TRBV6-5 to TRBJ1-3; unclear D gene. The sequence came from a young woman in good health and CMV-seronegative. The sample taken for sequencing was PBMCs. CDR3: CASSINMGNTIYF. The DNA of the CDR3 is TGTGCCAGCAGTATAAATATGGGAAACACCATATATTTT.